Listed below are T cell receptor beta chains from one sample, sequenced in a study of molecular identifiers for immune sequencing clone quantification. TCRdb itself ran the PCR reads through MiXCR, one entry per CDR3 protein. The sample has about 640,000 distinct CDR3 sequences, just under 20% seen once. The sample consisted of naive CD8+ T cells from blood, with Jurkat cell RNA spiked in. All receptors come from a human donor in good health. Some libraries in this study had Jurkat cell RNA spiked in. CDR3s include the opening cysteine and the closing phenylalanine or tryptophan. Fields, in order: V gene, clone size, D gene, J gene, CDR3 protein, CDR3 DNA. The D gene is left open where the match is weak. Not all rows give a size; the values are once, few, many and, for expanded clones, a class.

TRBV6-5	few	-	TRBJ2-1	CASSYETRGYNEQFF	TGTGCCAGCAGTTACGAGACCCGGGGCTACAATGAGCAGTTCTTC
TRBV7-9	few	-	TRBJ1-6	CASSLEGNQSPLHF	TGTGCCAGCAGCTTAGAGGGAAACCAGTCACCCCTCCACTTT
TRBV20-1	many	TRBD1	TRBJ1-1	CSARDTDRGKTEAFF	TGCAGTGCTAGAGACACGGACAGGGGGAAAACTGAAGCTTTCTTT
TRBV6-2/TRBV6-3	many	TRBD1	TRBJ1-1	CASSRRDREKAFF	TGTGCCAGCAGTAGAAGGGACAGGGAAAAAGCTTTCTTT
TRBV20-1	many	-	TRBJ1-1	CSATDGQNEAFF	TGCAGTGCTACCGACGGACAGAATGAAGCTTTCTTT
TRBV19	many	-	TRBJ1-1	CASSTPGFTEAFF	TGTGCCAGTAGCACCCCAGGATTCACTGAAGCTTTCTTT
TRBV19	-	-	TRBJ2-2	CASTSWTGELFF	TGTGCCAGTACCTCGTGGACCGGGGAGCTGTTTTTT
TRBV28	many	-	TRBJ1-1	CASSLEGIRGTNTEAFF	TGTGCCAGCAGTTTGGAGGGGATTCGTGGGACGAACACTGAAGCTTTCTTT
TRBV14	many	-	TRBJ2-7	CASSQGRATYEQYF	TGTGCCAGCAGCCAAGGCAGGGCCACCTACGAGCAGTACTTC
TRBV28	-	-	TRBJ2-7	CASRPTGPSSYEQYF	TGTGCCAGCAGACCCACAGGGCCTAGCTCCTACGAGCAGTACTTC
TRBV7-8	few	-	TRBJ2-2	CASSLEGGDNTGELFF	TGTGCCAGCAGCTTAGAAGGGGGGGATAACACCGGGGAGCTGTTTTTT
TRBV5-6	many	-	TRBJ2-7	CASNPSRPQGEQYF	TGTGCCAGCAACCCCTCTAGGCCCCAGGGGGAGCAGTACTTC
TRBV30	-	TRBD1	TRBJ2-1	CAWSTGTVSYNEQFF	TGTGCCTGGAGTACGGGGACAGTCTCCTACAATGAGCAGTTCTTC
TRBV28	few	-	TRBJ1-6	CASSLQFYNSPLHF	TGTGCCAGCAGTTTGCAGTTTTATAATTCACCCCTCCACTTT
TRBV7-9	many	TRBD1	TRBJ2-1	CASIGTGMAYNEQFF	TGTGCCAGCATCGGGACAGGGATGGCCTACAATGAGCAGTTCTTC
TRBV10-2	-	-	TRBJ1-1	CASSEAQGVEAFF	TGCGCCAGCAGTGAGGCTCAGGGCGTCGAAGCTTTCTTT
TRBV12-3/TRBV12-4	-	-	TRBJ2-7	CASSPAGAPGTYEQYF	TGTGCCAGCAGCCCCGCCGGGGCACCGGGGACCTACGAGCAGTACTTC
TRBV7-2	many	TRBD1	TRBJ2-7	CASSSTGVAEWEQYF	TGTGCCAGCAGCTCAACAGGGGTTGCGGAGTGGGAGCAGTACTTC
TRBV27	few	-	TRBJ2-7	CASSLSITRAHEQYF	TGTGCCAGCAGTTTATCGATAACCAGGGCACACGAGCAGTACTTC
TRBV27	once	-	TRBJ2-2	CASSLANTGEPFF	TGTGCCAGCAGTTTAGCGAACACCGGGGAGCCGTTTTTT
TRBV6-2/TRBV6-3	-	-	TRBJ2-7	CASSFWPGGDEQYF	TGTGCCAGCAGTTTTTGGCCCGGTGGGGACGAGCAGTACTTC
TRBV30	many	TRBD1	TRBJ2-7	CAWDASTQGTGSYEQYF	TGTGCCTGGGATGCCTCTACCCAAGGGACAGGGAGCTACGAGCAGTACTTC
TRBV19	-	TRBD2	TRBJ2-6	CASSIVGGVGSGANVLTF	TGTGCCAGTAGTATAGTGGGGGGGGTCGGCTCTGGGGCCAACGTCCTGACTTTC
TRBV27	-	TRBD2	TRBJ2-5	CASSFGGGGETQYF	TGTGCCAGCAGTTTCGGGGGGGGAGGAGAGACCCAGTACTTC
TRBV6-2/TRBV6-3	many	-	TRBJ2-5	CASSFAPLGGPQETQYF	TGTGCCAGCAGTTTCGCTCCCCTGGGGGGCCCTCAAGAGACCCAGTACTTC
TRBV29-1	many	TRBD2	TRBJ2-7	CSVEIGLAGREQYF	TGCAGCGTTGAAATAGGTCTAGCGGGTCGGGAGCAGTACTTC
TRBV12-3/TRBV12-4	many	TRBD2	TRBJ2-3	CASSFLVGGATDTQYF	TGTGCCAGCAGTTTTCTTGTCGGGGGGGCAACAGATACGCAGTATTTT
TRBV21-1	-	-	TRBJ1-2	CASSNLLTYGYTF	TGTGCCAGCAGCAATTTACTGACCTATGGCTACACCTTC
TRBV9	few	-	TRBJ2-2	CASSFPPADGELFF	TGTGCCAGCAGCTTCCCCCCGGCCGACGGGGAGCTGTTTTTT
TRBV9	many	-	TRBJ2-3	CASSDRIPGSPSTDTQYF	TGTGCCAGCAGCGATCGAATCCCGGGTTCACCTAGCACAGATACGCAGTATTTT
TRBV2	-	TRBD1	TRBJ1-1	CASSGTGNIEAFF	TGTGCCAGCAGCGGGACAGGGAACATTGAAGCTTTCTTT
TRBV20-1	once	TRBD2	TRBJ2-7	CSASIRRGASYEQYF	TGCAGTGCTTCCATCCGGCGGGGGGCCTCCTACGAGCAGTACTTC
TRBV7-6	many	TRBD1	TRBJ1-1	CASSFGTGGWKNTEAFF	TGTGCCAGCAGCTTTGGGACAGGGGGCTGGAAGAACACTGAAGCTTTCTTT
TRBV20-1	many	-	TRBJ2-7	CSARSKSSYEQYF	TGCAGTGCGCGGTCTAAATCTTCCTACGAGCAGTACTTC
TRBV5-6	many	TRBD1	TRBJ1-1	CASSPYRGRLTEAFF	TGTGCCAGCAGCCCGTACAGGGGGCGCCTCACTGAAGCTTTCTTT
TRBV30	-	-	TRBJ2-7	CAWIIDSGYEQYF	TGTGCCTGGATCATTGACAGCGGATACGAGCAGTACTTC
TRBV6-1	-	-	TRBJ1-1	CASPNQEMNTEAFF	TGTGCCAGCCCTAATCAAGAGATGAACACTGAAGCTTTCTTT
TRBV10-2	many	-	TRBJ2-7	CASSELQLFWEQYF	TGCGCCAGCAGTGAGCTTCAGCTATTCTGGGAGCAGTACTTC